Here is one T cell receptor beta chain with its context. Its antigen is unknown. The record has no base qualities; no much larger clone is one base away. This sample stems from a study of Tregs in tolerant kidney transplant recipients (dated by TCRdb to about 2019). Broadly, across the study: The transplants used related donors with nonmyeloablative bone marrow transplantation, and mixed chimerism in the human trials was transient. The study used TCRbeta sequencing to identify donor-specific regulatory T cells before combined kidney and bone marrow transplantation, then tracked those cells after transplant.

Read against the paper, the sample's time point label means: blood sample drawn before combined kidney and bone marrow transplant. In bulk CFSE mixed lymphocyte reactions, CFSE-labeled recipient PBMCs were cocultured with irradiated donor PBMCs for six to seven days, then stained for CD3/CD4/CD8 and FACS-sorted. The patients were a few recipients of combined kidney and bone marrow transplants from the ITN036ST trial, and samples were available only for these trial subjects. Healthy control blood was separated into PBMCs by Ficoll density gradient and cryopreserved, and patient PBMCs were collected both before and after transplant. The germline V gene yields SGHRS for CDR1 and YFSETQ for CDR2. V is pared back by 4 bases and J by 0 bases, with 6 bases lying between the germline termini. The cysteine opens and the phenylalanine closes a CDR3 of 13 amino acids. Solely the CDR3 DNA is kept, with 39 bases framed from the first base.

For TCRbeta CDR3 sequencing, genomic DNA from the sorted cells was extracted using the QIAGEN DNeasy Blood and Tissue Kit. High-throughput TCRbeta CDR3 sequencing was carried out commercially through immunoSEQ, with PCR amplification with bias correction and internal controls included. For the original study's pipeline: Unique productive TCRbeta sequences were defined by CDR3 nucleotide sequence where primers matched, and otherwise by CDR3 amino acid sequence together with Vbeta and Jbeta genes. A sequence was defined as donor-reactive if the sequence was expanded at least 5-fold in CFSE-low cells compared with unstimulated cells and had a frequency of at least 0.01% in CFSE-low cells. Jensen-Shannon divergence, calculated on the top 100 TCRbeta sequences ranked by frequency, was used to quantify repertoire divergence. For samples with multiple sequencing runs, sorting error was corrected separately for each run before the runs were pooled. This is the immuneACCESS table as TCRdb keeps it, with only in-frame sequences that have V and J called. A part of the clones is gone; compared with another copy, unresolved V genes explain less than half, and the rest is unexplained. That table supplies the V and J calls and clone size; D and trimming were determined from the DNA. The sample has about 8,300 clones on record, nearly 35% of them singletons. 5.8% of the sample goes to the ten largest clones.

Overall study results and their limits: Because the study included only a small number of patients, the results must be confirmed in larger populations and under other immunosuppression protocols. Donor-specific Treg expansion exceeded global Treg expansion in tolerant patients, suggesting antigen-driven rather than nonspecific expansion. Biological reproducibility was not examined directly, but technical replication error appeared to be minimal. Expanding Tregs with activated donor B cells appeared to identify the most biologically relevant and donor-specific TCRbeta repertoire. For some patients, the PCR primers changed as time went on, which meant samples from those patients could not be compared with one another at the nucleotide level.

Material: CD8+ T cells from blood cultured with allogeneic cells, obtained before the transplant. This TCR came from a human patient who received a combined kidney and bone marrow transplant. Here the chain combines TRBV5-1 and TRBJ2-3; the D gene lacks a confident call. The CDR3 protein sequence reads: CASSGPSTDTQYF. The DNA reads TGCGCCAGCAGCGGCCCGAGCACAGATACGCAGTATTTT.